Here is one T cell receptor beta chain with its context. Authors' analysis steps: How many nucleated cells were present was estimated from reference gene primer amplification. Generated by immunoSEQ multiplex PCR, the TCRdb table keeps only in-frame clones and is missing some. For V, J and clone size, that table is used; D and trimming come from the DNA. The sample yields some 80,000 clones, roughly 80% seen once. Trimming removed 1 base at V and 7 bases at J, with 9 bases between. CDR3 size: 13 residues. Germline CDR1 is SGHAT and CDR2 is FQNNGV. This entry belongs to a study of blood T cell repertoires in COVID-19. For the study at large: The study drew acute and convalescent COVID-19 samples from the United States, Italy and Spain. The analysed material was cDNA or gDNA that came from T cells, B-cell-depleted T cells, or PBMCs.

This TCR was recovered from a human donor in a cohort sampled during active COVID-19. Input material: peripheral blood. This chain joins TRBV11-2 and TRBJ2-3; weak D call: TRBD1 (5 bases). The DNA for the CDR3 is TGTGCCAGCAGCTTAGGGGGCATCAATACGCAGTATTTT. It translates to CASSLGGINTQYF.